The present TCR beta chain was sequenced within a study of metastatic and nonmetastatic thyroid tumors. Study-wide points: Reports indicated that malignant thyroid tumors showed significantly higher TCR beta diversity than benign nodules did, in blood and tumor.

Note on this clone: No antigen is known for it. A read error may account for a junction end that differs from germline.

Before thyroid surgery, none of the patients had received any treatment. TCRdb reprocessed the PCR reads via MiXCR. Seen here are over 40,000 clones, 10% to 12% observed once, and the top ten hold under 30%. The CDR3 consists of 13 residues. Germline CDR1 SGHTA, CDR2 FQGNSA. The sequenced sample consisted of blood. The rearrangement links TRBV7-2 to TRBJ2-5; 9 bases are shared with TRBD1. This TCR was recovered from a female donor with papillary thyroid cancer or a benign thyroid nodule (not recorded which). Some clones in this sample may be carry-over from other donors' samples. The DNA of the CDR3 is TGTGCCAGCAGCACAAGGACAGGGGAGACACAGTACTTC. Protein sequence: CASSTRTGETQYF.